The present entry profiles one TCR beta chain with its context. The sample belongs to a study of blood T cell repertoires in COVID-19. Study at large: Some COVID-19 samples were acute and others convalescent; all came from the United States, Italy and Spain.

Germline V lookup: CDR1 KGHDR, CDR2 SFDVKD. V was shortened by 5 bases and J by 3 bases, with 7 bases between the two germline ends. This CDR3 is built from 13 residues. As originally analysed: How many nucleated cells were present was estimated from reference gene primer amplification. The table came from immunoSEQ multiplex PCR; TCRdb's copy has only in-frame clones and leaves some out. D and trimming were read from the DNA, whereas the V and J calls and clone size are those reported in that table. The sample comprises some 270,000 clones, roughly 90% of which are singletons, and around 2% rests with the top ten.

The rearrangement joins TRBV24-1 to TRBJ1-5, with D perhaps matching TRBD1 (5 bases). The clonotype was recovered from a man between 50 and 59 years old with acute or convalescent COVID-19. What was sequenced was peripheral blood. The CDR3 DNA reads as TGTGCCACCAGTGCAGGGTTCAATCAGCCCCAGCATTTT. Its translation: CATSAGFNQPQHF.